A selection of T cell receptor beta chains follows, all from one sample in a study of blood T cell repertoires in COVID-19. Here immunoSEQ multiplex PCR was the method, and the copy in TCRdb shows in-frame clones only, minus some. Seen here are some 390,000 clones, about 88% observed once, and the top ten hold less than 3.5%. The sequenced material came from peripheral blood. Receptors originate from a human donor in a cohort sampled during active COVID-19. Each CDR3 is given with its conserved first and last residue. The D gene is left open where the match is weak. Clone size, where shown, is once, few, many, or a class for clones that have expanded.

size	V	D	J	DNA	CDR3
NA	TRBV2	NA	TRBJ1-1	TGTGCCGGGGGGGAGGGACGGAACACTGAAGCTTTCTTT	CAGGEGRNTEAFF
NA	TRBV20-1	TRBD2	TRBJ2-1	TGCAGTGCTAGTAAGCCTAGCGGGGGGAAGCAGTTCTTC	CSASKPSGGKQFF
NA	TRBV25-1	NA	TRBJ2-6	TGTGCCAGCACGAACTATGATGGGGCCAACGTCCTGACTTTC	CASTNYDGANVLTF
once	TRBV19	NA	TRBJ2-2	TGTGCCAGTAGAAGAACAAACAGGGGAGGCACCGGGGAGCTGTTTTTT	CASRRTNRGGTGELFF
NA	TRBV2	TRBD2	TRBJ2-4	TGTGCCAGCAGTGATCGTGCGCGGGAGGGCCGGACCAAAAACATTCAGTACTTC	CASSDRAREGRTKNIQYF
NA	TRBV19	NA	TRBJ1-5	TGTGCCACTCGACCCGGGGGTGGCAATCAGCCCCAGCATTTT	CATRPGGGNQPQHF
NA	TRBV29-1	TRBD1	TRBJ2-7	TGCAGCGGCAAAAAGGGACAGGGGAACGAGCAGTACTTC	CSGKKGQGNEQYF
NA	TRBV5-1	NA	TRBJ1-1	TGCGCCAGCAGCTTACTTCAGGGGCGCAGTACTGAAGCTTTCTTT	CASSLLQGRSTEAFF
NA	TRBV11-2	TRBD2	TRBJ2-3	TGTGCCAGCAGCTTAGATGGGACTAGCGGGGGCACAGATACGCAGTATTTT	CASSLDGTSGGTDTQYF
NA	TRBV27	TRBD1	TRBJ1-5	TGTGCCAGCAGTTTAAGACAGGGGACCAATCAGCCCCAGCATTTT	CASSLRQGTNQPQHF
few	TRBV5-1	NA	TRBJ2-1	TGCGCCACCCACTTGGGTGGCGGAGTTAGCAATGAGCAGTTCTTC	CATHLGGGVSNEQFF
NA	TRBV30	TRBD2	TRBJ2-5	TGTGCCTGGAGTGTACTAAGGGCGGGGGAGACCCAGCACTTC	CAWSVLRAGETQHF
NA	TRBV7-9	TRBD1	TRBJ1-1	TGTGCCAGCAGCTTAGGTTATCCAGGGGGTAAGAACACTGAAGCTTTCTTT	CASSLGYPGGKNTEAFF
NA	TRBV20-1	TRBD2	TRBJ2-3	TGCAGTGCTAGTGCTATAGCGGGGGGTGGAGGAGGCACAGATACGCAGTATTTT	CSASAIAGGGGGTDTQYF
NA	TRBV7-9	NA	TRBJ2-5	TGTGCCAGCAGCTTAGCAGCGATTCAAGAGACCCAGTACTTC	CASSLAAIQETQYF
NA	TRBV10-1	NA	TRBJ2-1	TGCGCCAGCAGTGAGTCCCCCCTGACAGACGAGCAGTTCTTC	CASSESPLTDEQFF
NA	TRBV4-2	NA	TRBJ1-2	TGTGCCAGCAGCCAAGATGGATCCAGGGATGGCTACACCTTC	CASSQDGSRDGYTF
NA	TRBV7-6	NA	TRBJ1-3	TGTGCCAGCAGCCCCGGAGGGTGGGAGCCCGGAAACACCATATATTTT	CASSPGGWEPGNTIYF
few	TRBV2	TRBD1	TRBJ1-1	TGTGCCAGCAGGATATGGGGACAGACAAACACTGAAGCTTTCTTT	CASRIWGQTNTEAFF
NA	TRBV7-2	TRBD2	TRBJ2-3	TGTGCCAGCAGCTTAGGCGTAGCGGGGGGCCTTACTCCCACAGATACGCAGTATTTT	CASSLGVAGGLTPTDTQYF
NA	TRBV19	TRBD1	TRBJ2-2	TGTGCCACTCAGACAGGGGGGTTGGCCGGGGAGCTGTTTTTT	CATQTGGLAGELFF
NA	TRBV19	TRBD2	TRBJ2-7	TGTGCCAGTAAGTTGAGCGGGAGGCCGAACGAGCAGTACTTC	CASKLSGRPNEQYF
NA	TRBV27	NA	TRBJ1-1	TGTGCCAGCAGTAGTTTACAGAACACTGAAGCTTTCTTT	CASSSLQNTEAFF
NA	TRBV7-6	TRBD1	TRBJ1-2	TGTGCCAGCAGCGCCCAGGACAGGGGAGAGGACTACACCTTC	CASSAQDRGEDYTF
NA	TRBV24-1	NA	TRBJ2-5	TGTGCCACTCGGGGGAGTGAGCAAGAGACCCAGTACTTC	CATRGSEQETQYF
NA	TRBV6-5	TRBD2	TRBJ2-5	TGTGCCAGCCTCCGGGGGGAAGGGTACCAAGAGACCCAGTACTTC	CASLRGEGYQETQYF
NA	TRBV7-8	TRBD1	TRBJ1-4	TGTGCCAGCAGCTCGGGGACAGGCGGAAATGAAAAACTGTTTTTT	CASSSGTGGNEKLFF
NA	TRBV30	TRBD1	TRBJ1-5	TGTGCCTGGGGACAGGGGGGATCGCCCCAGCATTTT	CAWGQGGSPQHF
NA	TRBV4-1	NA	TRBJ2-1	TGCGCCAGCAGCCAAGTCAGCTACAATGAGCAGTTCTTC	CASSQVSYNEQFF
NA	TRBV30	NA	TRBJ1-4	TGTGCCTGGAGGCGGGAGCCGGGGGCTAATGAAAAACTGTTTTTT	CAWRREPGANEKLFF
few	TRBV15	NA	TRBJ2-7	TGTGCCACCAGCAGAGATCGGAGGGGCTCGGACGAGCAGTACTTC	CATSRDRRGSDEQYF
NA	TRBV4-1	NA	TRBJ2-5	TGCGCCAGCAGCCAAGTCCAGGGCCAAGAGACCCAGTACTTC	CASSQVQGQETQYF
NA	TRBV19	NA	TRBJ1-5	TGTGCCAGTAGTTGGGGGGGGGCAGGTCAGCCCCAGCATTTT	CASSWGGAGQPQHF
once	TRBV5-6	NA	TRBJ1-1	TGTGCCAGCAGCTTGGCTCTGGGTTGGGAGACGGCTTTCTTT	CASSLALGWETAFF
NA	TRBV10-2	NA	TRBJ2-3	TGCGCCAGCAGCCCCCCCCGGGTGGGGGGAGATACGCAGTATTTT	CASSPPRVGGDTQYF
NA	TRBV19	NA	TRBJ1-1	TGTGCCAGTAGTCAGAACAGGAAGAACACTGAAGCTTTCTTT	CASSQNRKNTEAFF
NA	TRBV5-1	TRBD1	TRBJ2-5	TGCGCCAGCAGCTTGGATGGACAGGGGAGGGAGACCCAGTACTTC	CASSLDGQGRETQYF
once	TRBV9	TRBD1	TRBJ2-1	TGTGCCAGCAGTACCCGGGACAGGGTAGTTTTCAATGAGCAGTTCTTC	CASSTRDRVVFNEQFF
few	TRBV2	TRBD1	TRBJ1-1	TGTGCCAGCAGCGGGACAGGGAGGAACACTGAAGCTTTCTTT	CASSGTGRNTEAFF
NA	TRBV6-2/TRBV6-3	NA	TRBJ2-1	TGTGCCAGCAGTTACGGCGGGGTCCGAAATGAGCAGTTCTTC	CASSYGGVRNEQFF
NA	TRBV15	NA	TRBJ2-3	TGTGCCACCAAGACTGGAACTAGCACAGATACGCAGTATTTT	CATKTGTSTDTQYF
NA	TRBV2	TRBD2	TRBJ2-1	TGTGCCAGCAGACCTAGCGGGAGATGGGTCAATGAGCAGTTCTTC	CASRPSGRWVNEQFF
many	TRBV10-1	NA	TRBJ2-1	TGCGCCAGCAGTGAGTTTATCTACAATGAGCAGTTCTTC	CASSEFIYNEQFF
NA	TRBV28	TRBD1	TRBJ2-4	TGTGCCAGCAGTTTCATCACAGGGGAAGCCAAAAACATTCAGTACTTC	CASSFITGEAKNIQYF
NA	TRBV30	TRBD2	TRBJ2-5	TGTGCCTGGAACAGCGGGGGCCCGAAAGAGACCCAGTACTTC	CAWNSGGPKETQYF
once	TRBV21-1	NA	TRBJ2-1	TGTGCCAGCAGCAAAGTTCGGGAGCGGTTGAATGAGCAGTTCTTC	CASSKVRERLNEQFF
NA	TRBV4-1	NA	TRBJ2-7	TGCGCCAGCAGCCACAGACTAGAAAGGTACGAGCAGTACTTC	CASSHRLERYEQYF
NA	TRBV5-1	TRBD2	TRBJ2-1	TGCGCCAGCAGCGCCTTTTTTCTAGCGGGAGATAGTGAGCAGTTCTTC	CASSAFFLAGDSEQFF
NA	TRBV6-6	TRBD1	TRBJ1-5	TGTGCCAGCAGTTTGGGACAGATCGGCAATCAGCCCCAGCATTTT	CASSLGQIGNQPQHF
NA	TRBV19	NA	TRBJ1-4	TGTGCCAGTAGTCCGCTGGGAGTCAGTAATGAAAAACTGTTTTTT	CASSPLGVSNEKLFF
NA	TRBV9	TRBD1	TRBJ2-5	TGTGCCAGCAGCCGGCGGGACAGGGAAGTTCAAGAGACCCAGTACTTC	CASSRRDREVQETQYF
NA	TRBV28	NA	TRBJ2-1	TGTGCCAGCAGTCGCGGTTTGGCCGGGGAGCAGTTCTTC	CASSRGLAGEQFF
NA	TRBV12-3/TRBV12-4	NA	TRBJ2-7	TGTGCCAGCAGTTTCGGGATTTCCTACGAGCAGTACTTC	CASSFGISYEQYF
NA	TRBV11-3	TRBD2	TRBJ2-3	TGTGCCAGCGGCGGGAGCGTTACAGATACGCAGTATTTT	CASGGSVTDTQYF
NA	TRBV30	TRBD2	TRBJ2-2	TGTGCCTCCAAAGGGACTAGCGGGGAAACCGGGGAGCTGTTTTTT	CASKGTSGETGELFF